A single sample gave rise to the 17 T cell receptor beta chains below, sequenced in a study of cytomegalovirus exposure and HLA in healthy donors. The PCR ran on 60 Vbeta and 13 Jbeta primers. Sequencing used immunoSEQ multiplex PCR; TCRdb keeps in-frame clones, though not all of them. The sample holds under 200,000 clones, almost 80% seen once. Sequenced material: PBMCs. These receptors all stem from a man between 45 and 60 years old in good health and CMV-seropositive.

The chain combines TRBV11-2 with TRBJ2-1; 8 bases align to TRBD1. This CDR3 is built from 12 residues. Germline V gene lookup returns CDR1 SGHAT and CDR2 FQNNGV. J was trimmed by 7 bases and V by 8 bases; bases with no gene match: 4. The CDR3 reads CASADRANEQFF. The DNA of the CDR3 is TGTGCCAGCGCGGACAGGGCTAATGAGCAGTTCTTC.

This clone has more than one count but fewer than ten. The DNA for the CDR3 is TGTGCCAGCGGGACAGGGGTGAGGACTGAAGCTTTCTTT. Encoded protein: CASGTGVRTEAFF. The chain has TRBV6-6 and TRBJ1-1, with 10 bases matching TRBD1. The CDR3 is 13 residues long. The germline V gene encodes CDR1 MNHNY and CDR2 SVGAGI (reference sequence). V shed 8 bases and J 5 bases; nucleotides not matched to a gene: 5.

The chain links TRBV15 to TRBJ2-1, with TRBD2 matching 8 bases. The V gene's germline CDR1 is LNHNV and CDR2 YYDKDF (reference sequence). This CDR3 is 16 amino acids long. Trimming cost V 1 base and J 4 bases; bases outside gene matches: 6. This CDR3 reads CATSRVYGGGYNEQFF. CDR3 sequence (DNA): TGTGCCACCAGCAGAGTTTACGGGGGGGGGTACAATGAGCAGTTCTTC.

This chain links TRBV19 with TRBJ2-5; the match to TRBD2 covers 7 bases. The CDR3 has 17 amino acids. The trim removed 4 bases at V and 1 base at J, leaving 12 bases unmatched. Germline V lookup: CDR1 LNHDA, CDR2 SQIVND (reference sequence). The CDR3 DNA is TGTGCCAGTAGTAGGTCAGGCGGGGGAGCACGCCAAGAGACCCAGTACTTC. The encoded protein is CASSRSGGGARQETQYF.

This chain joins TRBV21-1 and TRBJ1-5; the listed D gene, TRBD1, was not tested against the DNA. TRBV21-1 is reported as a pseudogene. The CDR3 consists of 15 residues. DNA for the CDR3: TGTGCCAGCAGCAAACCGGACAGGGAATTGCAGCCCCAGCATTTT. This translates into CASSKPDRELQPQHF.

For the CDR3, the DNA is TGCAGTGCTACAAACACTGAAGCTTTCTTT. Its protein product is CSATNTEAFF. The genes are TRBV20-1 and TRBJ1-1, with D unresolved. This CDR3 region has 10 residues. Trimming left V 4 bases short and J 2 bases short, with 2 bases between. The germline V gene has CDR1 DFQATT and CDR2 SNEGSKA (reference sequence).

The rearrangement links TRBV9 to TRBJ1-2; TRBD1 aligns across 7 bases. Germline V CDR1 and CDR2: SGDLS, YYNGEE. The length of the CDR3 is 13 residues. With 4 bases clipped from V and 6 bases from J, the junction kept 6 bases outside the gene matches. CDR3 residues: CASSPRQGNGYTF. DNA of the CDR3: TGTGCCAGCAGCCCGCGACAGGGTAATGGCTACACCTTC.

The V gene is TRBV30, the J gene TRBJ2-5; possible D gene TRBD2, 6 bases. The ends were cut back, 3 bases at V and 0 bases at J, with 11 bases in the middle. The length of the CDR3 is 14 residues. Germline assignment: CDR1 GTSNPN and CDR2 SVGIG (reference sequence). CDR3 DNA sequence: TGTGCCTGGAGGAGCGGGCGAAACCAAGAGACCCAGTACTTC. It codes for CAWRSGRNQETQYF.

This clone was counted a few times. This rearrangement joins TRBV6-1 to TRBJ1-2; 11 nucleotides agree with TRBD1. Germline V gives CDR1 MNHNS, CDR2 SASEGT. Trimming took 4 bases from V and 8 from J; bases not matched to a gene: 9. The CDR3 runs to 15 residues. The CDR3 region has the DNA TGTGCCAGCAGTGCCAACCCCGGGACAGGGGGAGGCTACACCTTC. It yields the protein CASSANPGTGGGYTF.

The sample holds a few counts of this clone. The rearrangement uses TRBV5-1 and TRBJ1-1; the match to TRBD1 covers 9 bases. The CDR3 is 16 amino acids. Germline V gene sequence: CDR1 SGHRS, CDR2 YFSETQ. The V and J ends lost 2 bases and 0 bases, in that order; junction bases with no gene match: 5. In nucleotides, the CDR3 is TGCGCCAGCAGCTTCGGGACAGGGTCTATGAACACTGAAGCTTTCTTT. Its translation: CASSFGTGSMNTEAFF.

V is TRBV14 and J is TRBJ2-4; TRBD1 might be the D (5 bases). V lost 2 bases, J lost 4 bases, and 6 bases lay in between. There are 13 residues in the CDR3. Germline CDR1 reads SGHDN; CDR2 reads FVKESK. The CDR3 sequence: CASSQYRKNIQYF. In nucleotides, the CDR3 is TGTGCCAGCAGCCAATACAGGAAAAACATTCAGTACTTC.

This clone was observed a few times. In DNA, the CDR3 is TGTGCCAGCAGTGTCGGGGGGGCGCAGGACACTGAAGCTTTCTTT. It codes for CASSVGGAQDTEAFF. The rearrangement uses TRBV2 and TRBJ1-1, with D possibly TRBD1 on 6 matching bases. Germline assignment: CDR1 SNHLY and CDR2 FYNNEI. Trimming stripped 4 bases from V and 3 bases from J, with 15 bases between. This CDR3 region has 15 residues.

This clone has only one observation. This chain uses TRBV2 with TRBJ2-1, with a possible D match to TRBD2 (7 bases). Trimming removed 3 bases from V and 15 bases from J, with 18 bases in between. From germline, CDR1 is SNHLY and CDR2 FYNNEI. The CDR3 is 13 residues long. CDR3 DNA sequence: TGTGCCAGCAGTGAGGAGGGGGGGAATCCTGGGTTCTTC. Encoded protein: CASSEEGGNPGFF.

V gene TRBV6-5 combines with J gene TRBJ2-3, with D possibly TRBD2 on 5 matching bases. Between the trimmed V and J ends, which lost 6 bases and 2 bases, there was a span of 15 bases. The length of the CDR3 is 15 residues. Germline-derived CDR1 and CDR2 are MNHEY and SVGAGI. This chain's CDR3 is CASRDPRGITDTQYF. CDR3 in DNA: TGTGCCAGCAGGGACCCCCGGGGAATCACAGATACGCAGTATTTT.

The chain joins TRBV7-9 to TRBJ1-6, with no clear D. CDR1 and CDR2 from the germline V gene are SEHNR and FQNEAQ (reference sequence). This CDR3 is built from 13 residues. Trimming removed 5 bases at V and 10 bases at J, with 12 bases between. The CDR3 sequence is CASSLQSISPLHF. The CDR3 DNA follows: TGTGCCAGCAGCCTACAGAGTATCTCACCCCTCCACTTT.

The chain couples TRBV7-2 to TRBJ2-1, with D possibly matching TRBD2 (5 bases). V lost 1 base, J lost 12 bases, and 19 bases lay in between. This CDR3 has 15 amino acids. The germline gives CDR1 SGHTA, CDR2 FQGNSA. CDR3 in amino acids: CASSLGSGAPIGQFF. The CDR3 DNA reads as TGTGCCAGCAGCTTAGGAAGCGGTGCGCCCATTGGGCAGTTCTTC.

The rearrangement uses TRBV5-1 and TRBJ2-1; D may be TRBD1 (6 bases). CDR1 is SGHRS, CDR2 YFSETQ, per germline. This CDR3 region has 15 residues. V was clipped by 7 bases and J by 1 base, with 15 bases between them. The CDR3 spells CASAIQGGSYNEQFF. The CDR3 coding sequence is TGCGCCAGCGCGATACAGGGTGGGTCCTACAATGAGCAGTTCTTC.